This paragraph covers one T cell receptor (beta chain) sequence. The antigen is undetermined. The data belong to a study of cytomegalovirus exposure and HLA in healthy donors. Study findings and constraints: In a later analysis, HLA-associated TCR beta chains were more clonally expanded than equally common others. Reportedly, TCR beta sequences accurately predicted HLA-A and HLA-B alleles in most subjects. The records held CMV serostatus as the only immune exposure information.

Both 60 Vbeta primers and 13 Jbeta primers went into the PCR. Source study methods: Tens of millions of unique TCR beta chains, 9.5 million to 14 million shared, were counted in a later analysis. Data came from immunoSEQ multiplex PCR; TCRdb stores just in-frame clones and leaves some out. V, J and clone size derive from that table, while D and trimming were established from the DNA sequence. The sample has over 90,000 clones; around 81% are singletons. This CDR3 is built from 14 residues. V dropped 7 bases and J dropped 5; count of bases not matched to a gene: 8. In germline, CDR1 is MDHEN, CDR2 SYDVKM.

V is TRBV28 and J is TRBJ2-5, with 9 positions matching TRBD2. The sequence was obtained from a man between 40 and 49 years old in good health and CMV-seropositive. The sequenced sample was PBMCs. The CDR3 region is CASKIAGVGETQYF. The CDR3 bases are TGTGCCAGCAAGATAGCGGGAGTGGGGGAGACCCAGTACTTC.